This TCR beta chain was captured by sequencing in a study of identical twins. Study observations and caveats: Out-of-frame alpha sequences that twins shared showed excess low generation probability. Abundant beta clonotypes from cord blood bore fewer insertions; memory repertoires lacked this pattern.

Trimming left V 5 bases short and J 0 bases short, with 7 bases between. The CDR3 has 13 residues. Germline CDR1 KGHDR, CDR2 SFDVKD. In its sample, this clonotype was seen many times. The antigen is not known. Template switching created a universal primer site, and the cDNA included unique molecular identifiers. TCRdb analysed the 5' RACE reads with MiXCR anew, one entry per CDR3 protein. The sample has under 350,000 distinct CDR3 sequences, more than 8% seen once. Each donor (without exception) was a healthy Caucasian. These data also formed part of another study, on yellow fever vaccine responses in identical twins.

Sequencing was done on a sample of CD8+ T cells sorted from blood. The genes are TRBV24-1 and TRBJ2-7, with D unclear. The clonotype originates from a woman aged 18-30 years in good health. CDR3 DNA sequence: TGTGCCACCAGTGTTCCGGACTCCTACGAGCAGTACTTC. Its translation is CATSVPDSYEQYF.